These 13 T cell receptor beta chains share one sample of origin, sequenced in a study of blood T cells in healthy people across ages. The second PCR ran roughly 6 to 11 cycles with a sample-barcoded 5' primer and J-beta primers. MiXCR, applied by TCRdb to the 5' RACE reads, yields one record per CDR3 protein. The sample holds about 900,000 distinct CDR3 sequences; roughly 43% are singletons and the top ten take around an eighth. The sample consisted of blood. These receptors were collected from a man under 40 in good health.

Remarks on this clonotype: Germline is not matched at one junction end, which may reflect a read error. This chain connects TRBV3-1 to TRBJ2-4; D not resolved. The DNA end is a closer match to TRBJ2-7, so the J assignment may be wrong. Per the germline V gene, CDR1 is LGHDT and CDR2 is YNNKEL (reference sequence). This CDR3 spans 14 amino acids. This CDR3 is CASSQEIGSCEQYF. CDR3 DNA: TGTGCCAGCAGCCAGGAGATAGGATCCTGCGAGCAGTACTTC.

The chain uses TRBV7-3 and TRBJ2-3; 9 positions match TRBD2. Germline V gene lookup returns CDR1 SGHTA and CDR2 FQGTGA. The CDR3 sequence is 18 residues long. J was trimmed by 6 bases and V by 2 bases; bases with no gene match: 15. CDR3 sequence reads: CASSLALGLAQRPDTQYF. The CDR3 DNA reads as TGTGCCAGCAGCTTAGCACTAGGACTAGCGCAACGCCCCGATACGCAGTATTTT.

This clonotype was observed many times. The J gene is TRBJ2-3, the V gene TRBV3-1; TRBD2 agrees at 11 bases. This CDR3 contains 16 residues. Germline V gene data show CDR1 as LGHDT and CDR2 as YNNKEL (reference sequence). The J segment lost 5 bases and the V segment lost 5 bases, leaving 9 bases of the junction unmatched. The CDR3 sequence: CASSTTSGGRGDTQYF. The CDR3 DNA reads as TGTGCCAGCAGCACAACTAGCGGGGGACGGGGAGATACGCAGTATTTT.

This clonotype was counted between two and nine times. The chain has TRBV27 and TRBJ2-7, with D possibly TRBD1 on 6 matching bases. Looked up from germline, CDR1 is MNHEY and CDR2 is SMNVEV (reference sequence). V was clipped by 4 bases and J by 4 bases, with 17 bases between them. The length of the CDR3 is 15 residues. DNA of the CDR3: TGTGCCAGCAGTTACTGGGCAGGGGAAGGATACGAGCAGTACTTC. It encodes CASSYWAGEGYEQYF.

This clonotype occurred a few times. The rearrangement links TRBV20-1 to TRBJ2-1; possibly TRBD1 for D (8 bases). Germline lookup yields CDR1 DFQATT and CDR2 SNEGSKA (reference sequence). Trimming removed 5 bases from V and 9 bases from J, with 17 bases in between. This CDR3 is built from 13 residues. The CDR3 coding sequence is TGCAGTGCTTGGGAGGGACAGGCTTCTGAGCAGTTCTTC. Translated, it gives CSAWEGQASEQFF.

In its sample, this clonotype was seen many times. The genes are TRBV6-5 and TRBJ1-4, with TRBD1 as a possible D gene (5 bases). Germline V lookup: CDR1 MNHEY, CDR2 SVGAGI. Between the trimmed V and J ends, which lost 0 bases and 8 bases, there was a span of 13 bases. The CDR3 spans 15 residues. CDR3 protein: CASSYSMGQGEKLFF. The CDR3 DNA reads as TGTGCCAGCAGTTACTCGATGGGTCAGGGAGAAAAACTGTTTTTT.

The rearrangement joins TRBV7-8 to TRBJ2-5; either TRBD1 or TRBD2 may fit D (6 bases each). There are 16 residues in the CDR3. The V gene's germline CDR1 is SGHVS and CDR2 FQNEAQ. The V and J ends lost 5 bases and 2 bases respectively, with 18 bases between them. The CDR3 coding sequence is TGTGCCAGCAGCCCCACGCGGGGCGGGACACAAGAGACCCAGTACTTC. Translated: CASSPTRGGTQETQYF.

The rearrangement uses TRBV7-8 and TRBJ2-3; 14 positions agree with TRBD2. The CDR3 sequence is 18 residues long. The ends lost 4 bases at V and 0 bases at J; junction bases unmatched: 6. Germline-derived CDR1 and CDR2 are SGHVS and FQNEAQ. CDR3 protein: CASSSGTSGGLSTDTQYF. DNA of the CDR3: TGTGCCAGCAGCTCTGGGACTAGCGGGGGCCTTAGCACAGATACGCAGTATTTT.

The rearrangement uses TRBV28 and TRBJ2-1; D is perhaps TRBD1 (6 bases). CDR3 length: 15 amino acids. The germline V gene encodes CDR1 MDHEN and CDR2 SYDVKM. V gave up 6 bases and J gave up 2 bases, with 14 bases separating them. The DNA of the CDR3 is TGTGCCAGCAGGCCAGGACGGACAGCCTACAATGAGCAGTTCTTC. It encodes CASRPGRTAYNEQFF.

The sample holds a few counts of this clonotype. The gene calls are TRBV10-3 and TRBJ1-2; D unresolved. CDR3 size: 13 residues. The germline CDR1 and CDR2 sequences are ENHRY and SYGVKD. Trimming removed 6 bases at V and 5 bases at J, with 13 bases between. The CDR3 DNA is TGTGCCATCAGCGGGGAGGGAGTGTATGGCTACACCTTC. Protein product: CAISGEGVYGYTF.

This clonotype was observed a handful of times. The genes are TRBV27 and TRBJ1-5, with D perhaps matching TRBD1 (5 bases). Germline V gene lookup returns CDR1 MNHEY and CDR2 SMNVEV (reference sequence). CDR3 size: 13 residues. Trimming shortened V by 6 bases and J by 1 base, and 7 bases separated the two germline ends. For the CDR3, the DNA is TGTGCCAGCAGAGGGGTGAGCAATCAGCCCCAGCATTTT. This translates into CASRGVSNQPQHF.

About this clonotype itself: An end of the junction differs from the germline gene, which may be a read error. This sequence joins TRBV20-1 and TRBJ2-1, with 9 bases matching TRBD2. Germline values: CDR1 DFQATT, CDR2 SNEGSKA (reference sequence). The CDR3 runs to 16 residues. CDR3 amino acids: CSAREEERGAYNEQFF. The DNA of the CDR3 is TGCAGCGCTAGAGAGGAAGAGCGGGGGGCCTACAATGAGCAGTTCTTC.

This clonotype has only a few counts. This chain connects TRBV7-2 to TRBJ2-3; 8 bases fit TRBD2. The CDR3 has 17 residues. The V gene end was trimmed by 5 bases and the J gene end by 2 bases; junction bases not matched to a gene: 12. Germline V gene lookup returns CDR1 SGHTA and CDR2 FQGNSA. For the CDR3, the DNA is TGTGCCAGCAGCCCTTACGGGGGGGGGGCTGTCACAGATACGCAGTATTTT. It specifies CASSPYGGGAVTDTQYF.